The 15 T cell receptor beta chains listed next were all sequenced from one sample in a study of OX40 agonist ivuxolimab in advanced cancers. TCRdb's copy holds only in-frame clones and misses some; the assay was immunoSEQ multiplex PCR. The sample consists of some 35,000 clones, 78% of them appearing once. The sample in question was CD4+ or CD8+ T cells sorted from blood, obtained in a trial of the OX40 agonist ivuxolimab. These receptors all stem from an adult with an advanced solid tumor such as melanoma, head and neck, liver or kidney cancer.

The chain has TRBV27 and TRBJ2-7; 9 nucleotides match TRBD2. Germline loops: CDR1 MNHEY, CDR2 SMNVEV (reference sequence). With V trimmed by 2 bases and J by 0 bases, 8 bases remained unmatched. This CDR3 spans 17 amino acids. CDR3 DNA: TGTGCCAGCAGTTTAATGGCTAGCGGGACACACTCCTACGAGCAGTACTTC. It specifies CASSLMASGTHSYEQYF.

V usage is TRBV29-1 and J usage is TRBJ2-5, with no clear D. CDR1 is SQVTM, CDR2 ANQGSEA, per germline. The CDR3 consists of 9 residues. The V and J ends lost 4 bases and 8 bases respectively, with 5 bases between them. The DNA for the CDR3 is TGCAGCGTTGGTCCTACCCAGTACTTC. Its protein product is CSVGPTQYF.

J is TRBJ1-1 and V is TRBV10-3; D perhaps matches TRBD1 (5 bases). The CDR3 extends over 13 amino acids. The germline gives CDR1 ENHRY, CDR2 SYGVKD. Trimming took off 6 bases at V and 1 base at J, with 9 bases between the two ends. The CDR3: CAISDRKNTEAFF. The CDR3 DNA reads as TGTGCCATCAGCGACAGAAAGAACACTGAAGCTTTCTTT.

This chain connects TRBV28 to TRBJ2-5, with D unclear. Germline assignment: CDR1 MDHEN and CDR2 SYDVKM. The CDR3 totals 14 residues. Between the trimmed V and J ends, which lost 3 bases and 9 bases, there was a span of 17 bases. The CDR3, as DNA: TGTGCCAGCAGTTTTCAATGGGTCGGTGGTCCCCAGTACTTC. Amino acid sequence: CASSFQWVGGPQYF.

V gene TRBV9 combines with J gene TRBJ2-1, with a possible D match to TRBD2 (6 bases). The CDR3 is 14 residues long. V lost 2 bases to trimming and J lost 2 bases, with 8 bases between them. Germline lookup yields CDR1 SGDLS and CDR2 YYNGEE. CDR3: CASSVASAYNEQFF. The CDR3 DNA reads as TGTGCCAGCAGCGTGGCTAGCGCCTACAATGAGCAGTTCTTC.

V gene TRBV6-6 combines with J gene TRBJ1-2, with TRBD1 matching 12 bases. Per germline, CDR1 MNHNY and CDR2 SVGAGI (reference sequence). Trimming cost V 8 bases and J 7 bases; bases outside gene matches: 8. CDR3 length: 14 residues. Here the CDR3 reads CASGSGTGGSGYTF. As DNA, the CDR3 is TGTGCCAGCGGCTCCGGGACAGGGGGCTCTGGCTACACCTTC.

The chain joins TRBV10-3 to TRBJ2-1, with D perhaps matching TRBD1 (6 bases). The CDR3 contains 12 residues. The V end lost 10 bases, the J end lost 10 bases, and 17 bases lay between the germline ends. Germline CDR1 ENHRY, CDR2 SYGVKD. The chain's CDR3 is CATGDKTREQFF. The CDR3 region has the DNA TGTGCCACCGGGGACAAGACGCGAGAGCAGTTCTTC.

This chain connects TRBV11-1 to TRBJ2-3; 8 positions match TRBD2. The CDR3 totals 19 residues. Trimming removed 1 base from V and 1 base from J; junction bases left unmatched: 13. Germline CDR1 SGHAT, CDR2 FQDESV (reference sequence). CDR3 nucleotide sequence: TGTGCCAGCAGCTTAGAGGGGCTAGCGGGCGCCTACGGCACAGATACGCAGTATTTT. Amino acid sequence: CASSLEGLAGAYGTDTQYF.

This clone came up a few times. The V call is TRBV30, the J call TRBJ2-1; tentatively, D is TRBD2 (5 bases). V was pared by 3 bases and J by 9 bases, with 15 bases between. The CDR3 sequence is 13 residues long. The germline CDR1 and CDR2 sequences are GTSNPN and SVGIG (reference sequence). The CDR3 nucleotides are TGTGCCTGGAGACCGTGGGAGTCGCTTGAGCAGTTCTTC. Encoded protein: CAWRPWESLEQFF.

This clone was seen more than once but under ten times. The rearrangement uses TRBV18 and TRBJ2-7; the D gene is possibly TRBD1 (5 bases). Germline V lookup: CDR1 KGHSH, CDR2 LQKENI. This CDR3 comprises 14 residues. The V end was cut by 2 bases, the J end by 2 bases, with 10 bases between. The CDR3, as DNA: TGTGCCAGCTCACCAGAGAACAGGCCCTACGAGCAGTACTTC. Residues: CASSPENRPYEQYF.

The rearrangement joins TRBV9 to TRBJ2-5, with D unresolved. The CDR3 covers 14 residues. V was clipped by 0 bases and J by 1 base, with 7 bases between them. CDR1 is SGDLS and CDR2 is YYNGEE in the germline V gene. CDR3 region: CASSVGGSQETQYF. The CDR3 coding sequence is TGTGCCAGCAGCGTAGGGGGAAGCCAAGAGACCCAGTACTTC.

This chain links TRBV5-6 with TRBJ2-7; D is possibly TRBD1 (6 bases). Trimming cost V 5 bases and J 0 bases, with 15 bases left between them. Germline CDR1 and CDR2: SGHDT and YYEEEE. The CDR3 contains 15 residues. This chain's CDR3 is CASSDGQLVSYEQYF. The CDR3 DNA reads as TGTGCCAGCAGTGACGGACAGCTCGTCTCCTACGAGCAGTACTTC.

The CDR3, as DNA: TGTGCCAGCAGCCTAGCGGGAGGCTACGAGCAGTACTTC. It yields the protein CASSLAGGYEQYF. The chain carries TRBV9 and TRBJ2-7, with TRBD2 matching over 11 bases. Germline V gene sequence: CDR1 SGDLS, CDR2 YYNGEE. Losses at the gene ends were 4 bases for V and 3 bases for J; bases not matched to a gene: 0. CDR3 length: 13 residues.

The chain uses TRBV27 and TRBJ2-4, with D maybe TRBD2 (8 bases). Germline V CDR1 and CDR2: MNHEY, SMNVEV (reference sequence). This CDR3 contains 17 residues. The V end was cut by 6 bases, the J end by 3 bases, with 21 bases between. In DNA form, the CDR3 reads TGTGCCAGCAGCCGCGGGGGGACAGCATTGGGCAAAAACATTCAGTACTTC. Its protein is CASSRGGTALGKNIQYF.

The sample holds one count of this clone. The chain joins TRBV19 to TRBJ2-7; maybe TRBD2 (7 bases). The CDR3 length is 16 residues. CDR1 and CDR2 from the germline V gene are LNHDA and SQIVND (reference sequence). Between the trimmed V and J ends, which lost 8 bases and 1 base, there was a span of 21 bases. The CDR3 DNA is TGTGCCAGTCGTACGGGGGGCAGGGCGGTTTCCTACGAGCAGTACTTC. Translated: CASRTGGRAVSYEQYF.